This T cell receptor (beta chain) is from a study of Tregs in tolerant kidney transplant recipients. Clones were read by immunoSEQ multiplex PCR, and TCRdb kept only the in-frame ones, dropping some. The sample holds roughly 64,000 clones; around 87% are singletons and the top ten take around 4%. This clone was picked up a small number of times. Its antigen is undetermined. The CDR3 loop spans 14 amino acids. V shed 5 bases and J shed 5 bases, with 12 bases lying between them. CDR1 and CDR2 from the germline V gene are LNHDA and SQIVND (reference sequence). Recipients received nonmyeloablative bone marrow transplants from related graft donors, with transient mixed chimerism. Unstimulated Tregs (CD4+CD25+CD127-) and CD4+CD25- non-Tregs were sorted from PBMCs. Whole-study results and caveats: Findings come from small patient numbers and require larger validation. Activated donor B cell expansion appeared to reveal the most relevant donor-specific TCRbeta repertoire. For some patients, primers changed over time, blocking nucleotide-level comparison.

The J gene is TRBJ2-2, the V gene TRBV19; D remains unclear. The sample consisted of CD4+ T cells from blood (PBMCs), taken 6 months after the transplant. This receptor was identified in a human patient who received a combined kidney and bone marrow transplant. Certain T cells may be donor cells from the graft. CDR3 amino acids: CASSPLLRTGELFF. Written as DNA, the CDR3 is TGTGCCAGTAGTCCCCTTCTGCGGACCGGGGAGCTGTTTTTT.